The rows below give T cell receptor beta chains drawn from one sample of a study of shared clonotypes between healthy human individuals. TCRdb's table, derived via immunoSEQ multiplex PCR, lists solely in-frame clones and lacks some. The table shows over 300,000 clones, with over 75% occurring only once. Sequencing was done on a sample of memory CD8+ T cells sorted from blood. The receptors were sampled from a man younger than 35 in good health. The conserved cysteine and the conserved F or W are not part of the CDR3 here. Fields, in order: D gene, clone size, V gene, J gene, CDR3 protein. A D gene is named only where the DNA matches it firmly. Size tells how often a clone was seen (once, few, many) or the class of an expanded clone, and some rows leave it out.

>-|few|TRBV5-8|TRBJ2-1
ASSLGLPAWNEQF
>TRBD2|-|TRBV5-5|TRBJ2-7
ASSPGLAGAPYEQY
>-|-|TRBV2|TRBJ2-1
AVRQDNEQF
>-|-|TRBV27|TRBJ1-4
ASSPTVATNEKLF
>-|-|TRBV7-8|TRBJ1-5
ASSPLGDHQPQH
>-|-|TRBV13|TRBJ2-5
ASSTFQETQY
>-|-|TRBV5-4|TRBJ2-2
ASREWSRGSDTGELF
>TRBD1|-|TRBV6-1|TRBJ1-1
ASSGKRQGKTEAF
>TRBD2|once|TRBV29-1|TRBJ2-1
SVEGLAGGSYNEQF
>-|-|TRBV6-6|TRBJ1-1
ASRPGPYNTEAF
>-|once|TRBV6-5|TRBJ1-1
ASSYISMNTEAF
>-|-|TRBV4-3|TRBJ2-2
ASSQDGSWANTGELF
>-|-|TRBV6-6|TRBJ2-3
APRGRGSTDTQY
>-|-|TRBV9|TRBJ1-5
ASSSGTGPNQPQH
>TRBD1|-|TRBV5-4|TRBJ1-2
ASSFTGAHGYT
>-|-|TRBV6-1|TRBJ1-5
ASSERVQVWATGSGVNQPQH
>-|-|TRBV7-9|TRBJ2-1
ASEFGGEGHNEQF
>-|-|TRBV5-1|TRBJ1-1
ASSQDSTSLTTEAF
>TRBD2|-|TRBV4-1|TRBJ2-7
ASSRGTSGNEQY
>-|-|TRBV5-1|TRBJ2-2
ASSFQPGELF
>TRBD1|-|TRBV10-3|TRBJ2-7
AIGPGQETYEQY
>TRBD1|-|TRBV7-8|TRBJ1-4
ASSSSGQGGEKLF
>-|-|TRBV25-1|TRBJ1-4
ASSEARAAEKLF
>TRBD1|once|TRBV27|TRBJ1-6
ASSNRGSNSPLH
>-|-|TRBV11-2|TRBJ2-5
ASSLEPAQETQY
>TRBD2|once|TRBV9|TRBJ2-5
ASSASGRVQETQY
>-|-|TRBV2|TRBJ2-7
ASTEGRFDDEQY
>TRBD1|-|TRBV5-4|TRBJ2-7
ASSLDRGLYEQY
>TRBD2|-|TRBV7-9|TRBJ2-1
ASSPSLAGGPYNEQF
>TRBD2|many|TRBV2|TRBJ2-1
ASTETRGGYYNEQF
>TRBD1|-|TRBV7-9|TRBJ1-4
ASSPPTGDEKLF
>-|-|TRBV6-5|TRBJ1-1
ASSPLRGTEAF
>-|-|TRBV7-9|TRBJ2-7
ASSLGGANLYEQY
>-|-|TRBV6-5|TRBJ2-2
ASSPGTLVPGELF